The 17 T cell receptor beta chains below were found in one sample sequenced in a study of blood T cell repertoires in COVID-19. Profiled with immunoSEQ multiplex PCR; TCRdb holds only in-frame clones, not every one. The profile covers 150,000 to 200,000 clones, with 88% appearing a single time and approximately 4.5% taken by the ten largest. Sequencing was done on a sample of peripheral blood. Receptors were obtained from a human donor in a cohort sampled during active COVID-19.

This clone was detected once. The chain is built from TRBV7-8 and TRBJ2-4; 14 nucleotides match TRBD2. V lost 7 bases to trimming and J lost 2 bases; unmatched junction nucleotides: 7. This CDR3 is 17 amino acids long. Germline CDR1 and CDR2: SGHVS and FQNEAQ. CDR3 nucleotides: TGTGCCAGCATCCCTTGGACTAGCGGGAGGCCCAAAAACATTCAGTACTTC. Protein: CASIPWTSGRPKNIQYF.

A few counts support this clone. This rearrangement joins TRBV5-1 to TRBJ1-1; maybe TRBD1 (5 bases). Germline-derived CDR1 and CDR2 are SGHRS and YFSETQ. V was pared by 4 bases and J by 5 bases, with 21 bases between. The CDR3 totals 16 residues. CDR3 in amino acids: CASSPTSGGTGTEAFF. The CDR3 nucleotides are TGCGCCAGCAGCCCAACCTCTGGGGGGACGGGGACTGAAGCTTTCTTT.

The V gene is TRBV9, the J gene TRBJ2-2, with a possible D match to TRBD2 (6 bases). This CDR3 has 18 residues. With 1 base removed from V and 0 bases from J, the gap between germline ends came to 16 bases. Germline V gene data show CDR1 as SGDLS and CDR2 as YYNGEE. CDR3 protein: CASSVMALAYANTGELFF. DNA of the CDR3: TGTGCCAGCAGCGTAATGGCACTAGCATACGCGAACACCGGGGAGCTGTTTTTT.

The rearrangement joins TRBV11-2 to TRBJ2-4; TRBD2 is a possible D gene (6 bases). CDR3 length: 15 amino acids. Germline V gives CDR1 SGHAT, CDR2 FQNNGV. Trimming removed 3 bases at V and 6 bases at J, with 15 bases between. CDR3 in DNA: TGTGCCAGCAGCTTTGATACCGGGAGCGGAAACATTCAGTACTTC. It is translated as CASSFDTGSGNIQYF.

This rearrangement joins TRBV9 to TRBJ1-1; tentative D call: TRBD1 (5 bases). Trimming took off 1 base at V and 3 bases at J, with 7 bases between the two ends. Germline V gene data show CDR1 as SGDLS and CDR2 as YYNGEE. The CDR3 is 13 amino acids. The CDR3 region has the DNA TGTGCCAGCAGCGTAAGGGGCGACACTGAAGCTTTCTTT. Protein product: CASSVRGDTEAFF. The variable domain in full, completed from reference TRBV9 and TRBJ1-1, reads DSGVTQTPKHLITATGQRVTLRCSPRSGDLSVYWYQQSLDQGLQFLIQYYNGEERAKGNILERFSAQQFPDLHSELNLSSLELGDSALYFCASSVRGDTEAFFGQGTRLTVV.

CDR3 coding DNA: TGCGCCAGCAGAGGGGGTCCCTACAATGAGCAGTTCTTC. It specifies CASRGGPYNEQFF. This rearrangement joins TRBV5-1 to TRBJ2-1; perhaps TRBD1 as D (6 bases). The CDR3 contains 13 residues. Germline-derived CDR1 and CDR2 are SGHRS and YFSETQ. V was cut by 5 bases and J by 2 bases, with 8 bases left in between.

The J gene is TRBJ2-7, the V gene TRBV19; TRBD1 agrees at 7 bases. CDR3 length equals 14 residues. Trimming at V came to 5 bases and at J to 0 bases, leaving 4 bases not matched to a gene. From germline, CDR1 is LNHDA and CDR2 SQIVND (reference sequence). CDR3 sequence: CASSVGQTSYEQYF. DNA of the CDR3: TGTGCCAGTAGTGTGGGACAGACCTCCTACGAGCAGTACTTC.

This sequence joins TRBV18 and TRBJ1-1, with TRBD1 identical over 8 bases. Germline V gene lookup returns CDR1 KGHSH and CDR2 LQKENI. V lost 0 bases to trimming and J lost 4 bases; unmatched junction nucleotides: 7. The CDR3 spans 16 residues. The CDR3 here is CASSPPAGGRTTEAFF. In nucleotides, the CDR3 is TGTGCCAGCTCACCACCGGCAGGGGGCAGAACCACTGAAGCTTTCTTT.

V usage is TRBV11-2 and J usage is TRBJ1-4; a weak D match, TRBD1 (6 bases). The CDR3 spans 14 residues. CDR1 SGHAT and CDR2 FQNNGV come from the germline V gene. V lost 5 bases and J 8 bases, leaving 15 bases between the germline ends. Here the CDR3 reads CASSLGPTGEKLFF. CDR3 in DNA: TGTGCCAGCAGCCTGGGACCGACAGGAGAAAAACTGTTTTTT.

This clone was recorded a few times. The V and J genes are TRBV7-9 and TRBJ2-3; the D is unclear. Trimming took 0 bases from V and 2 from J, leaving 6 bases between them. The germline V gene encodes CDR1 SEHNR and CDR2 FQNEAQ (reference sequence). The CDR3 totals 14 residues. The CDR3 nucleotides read TGTGCCAGCAGCTTAGCGCGCCCCACAGATACGCAGTATTTT. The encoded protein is CASSLARPTDTQYF.

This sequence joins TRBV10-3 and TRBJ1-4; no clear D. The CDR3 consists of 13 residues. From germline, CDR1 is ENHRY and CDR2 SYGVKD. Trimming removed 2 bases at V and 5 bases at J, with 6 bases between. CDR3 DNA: TGTGCCATCAGTGAGGGGCTGAATGAAAAACTGTTTTTT. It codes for CAISEGLNEKLFF.

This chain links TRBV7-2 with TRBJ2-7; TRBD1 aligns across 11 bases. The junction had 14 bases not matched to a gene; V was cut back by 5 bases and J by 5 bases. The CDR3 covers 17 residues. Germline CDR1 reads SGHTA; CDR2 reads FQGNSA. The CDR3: CASSAVKPGTGGNEQYF. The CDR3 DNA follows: TGTGCCAGCAGCGCCGTCAAACCCGGGACAGGGGGGAACGAGCAGTACTTC. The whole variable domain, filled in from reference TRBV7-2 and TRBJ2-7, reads GAGVSQSPSNKVTEKGKDVELRCDPISGHTALYWYRQSLGQGLEFLIYFQGNSAPDKSGLPSDRFSAERTGGSVSTLTIQRTQQEDSAVYLCASSAVKPGTGGNEQYFGPGTRLTVT.

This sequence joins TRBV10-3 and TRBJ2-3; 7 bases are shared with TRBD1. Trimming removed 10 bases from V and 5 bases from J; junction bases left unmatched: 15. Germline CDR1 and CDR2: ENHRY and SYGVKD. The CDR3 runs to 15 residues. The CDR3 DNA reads TGTGCCACCACTCCCGGGACAGCCTTGGGAGATACGCAGTATTTT. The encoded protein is CATTPGTALGDTQYF.

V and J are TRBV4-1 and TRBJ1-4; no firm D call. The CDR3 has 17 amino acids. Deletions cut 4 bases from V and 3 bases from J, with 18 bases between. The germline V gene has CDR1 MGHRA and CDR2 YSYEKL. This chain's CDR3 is CASSPVQSAGANEKLFF. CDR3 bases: TGCGCCAGCAGCCCCGTTCAATCGGCCGGGGCTAATGAAAAACTGTTTTTT.

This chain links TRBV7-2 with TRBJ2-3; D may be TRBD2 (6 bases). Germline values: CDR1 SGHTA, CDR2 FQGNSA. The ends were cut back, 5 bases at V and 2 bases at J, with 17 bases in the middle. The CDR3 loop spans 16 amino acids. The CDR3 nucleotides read TGTGCCAGCAGCCCGGGGGTTCATCCCAACACAGATACGCAGTATTTT. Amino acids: CASSPGVHPNTDTQYF.

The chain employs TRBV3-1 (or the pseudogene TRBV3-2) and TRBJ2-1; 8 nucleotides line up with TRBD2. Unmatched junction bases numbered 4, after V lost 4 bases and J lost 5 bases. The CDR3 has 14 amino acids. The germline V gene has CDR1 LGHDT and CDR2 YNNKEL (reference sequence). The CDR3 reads CASSPTSANNEQFF. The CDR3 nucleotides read TGTGCCAGCAGCCCGACTAGCGCCAACAATGAGCAGTTCTTC.

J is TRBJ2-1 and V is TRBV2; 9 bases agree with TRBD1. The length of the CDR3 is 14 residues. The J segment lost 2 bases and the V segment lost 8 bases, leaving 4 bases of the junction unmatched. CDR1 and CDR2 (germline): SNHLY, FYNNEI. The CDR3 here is CASRRDRAYNEQFF. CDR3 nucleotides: TGTGCCAGCCGTAGGGACAGGGCCTACAATGAGCAGTTCTTC.